These 14 T cell receptor beta chains were all obtained from the same sample, sequenced in a study of PD-1 blockade in classical Hodgkin lymphoma. Every patient experienced relapse after autologous stem cell transplantation, and brentuximab vedotin exposure varied. Profiling relied on immunoSEQ multiplex PCR, and the TCRdb table lists in-frame clones only, not all of them. This sample has 40,000 or so clones; about 87% occur once, and the top ten carry around 9%. The material was peripheral blood mononuclear cells (PBMCs), obtained at baseline. These receptors all stem from a human donor with classical Hodgkin lymphoma.

The gene calls are TRBV6-6 and TRBJ1-5, with D maybe TRBD1 (6 bases). Deletions cut 6 bases from V and 4 bases from J, with 19 bases between. CDR1 MNHNY and CDR2 SVGAGI come from the germline V gene (reference sequence). The CDR3 contains 16 residues. CDR3 region: CASRQSGAHLNQPQHF. The CDR3 DNA reads TGTGCCAGCAGACAATCAGGGGCCCACCTTAATCAGCCCCAGCATTTT.

The chain carries TRBV19 and TRBJ2-3; D not resolved. Looked up from germline, CDR1 is LNHDA and CDR2 is SQIVND (reference sequence). CDR3 length: 14 amino acids. Between the trimmed V and J ends, which lost 6 bases and 0 bases, there was a span of 10 bases. CDR3 loop: CASSKLYSTDTQYF. The CDR3 DNA follows: TGTGCCAGTAGCAAATTATACAGCACAGATACGCAGTATTTT.

V usage is TRBV27 and J usage is TRBJ2-1; no definite D call. V lost 5 bases to trimming and J lost 3 bases, with 5 bases between them. From germline, CDR1 is MNHEY and CDR2 SMNVEV (reference sequence). The CDR3 totals 12 residues. CDR3 sequence reads: CASSLNYNEQFF. The CDR3 bases are TGTGCCAGCAGTCTCAACTACAATGAGCAGTTCTTC.

The V call is TRBV28, the J call TRBJ2-3; D call uncertain. Trimming pared 3 bases from V and 4 bases from J, leaving 5 bases between. The V gene's germline CDR1 is MDHEN and CDR2 SYDVKM. The CDR3 runs to 12 residues. CDR3 amino acids: CASSLRPDTQYF. CDR3 sequence (DNA): TGTGCCAGCAGTTTGCGTCCAGATACGCAGTATTTT.

The V call is TRBV6-5, the J call TRBJ2-7; D is perhaps TRBD1 (6 bases). Trimming shortened V by 7 bases and J by 2 bases, and 12 bases separated the two germline ends. CDR3 length equals 13 residues. Germline V gene data show CDR1 as MNHEY and CDR2 as SVGAGI. As DNA, the CDR3 is TGTGCCAGCACCTCCCCAGGGGCCTACGAGCAGTACTTC. Its protein is CASTSPGAYEQYF.

CDR3: CASSQELAGGDEQFF. In DNA, the CDR3 is TGTGCCAGCAGCCAAGAGTTAGCGGGAGGGGATGAGCAGTTCTTC. The J gene is TRBJ2-1, the V gene TRBV4-2; TRBD2 aligns across 11 bases. V was pared by 0 bases and J by 8 bases, with 3 bases of the junction left unmatched. This CDR3 is built from 15 residues. CDR1 LGHNA and CDR2 YNFKEQ come from the germline V gene.

This chain joins TRBV7-3 and TRBJ2-5; a possible D gene is TRBD2 (6 bases). Germline-derived CDR1 and CDR2 are SGHTA and FQGTGA. This CDR3 region has 15 residues. The germline V and J ends were trimmed by 2 bases and 7 bases, with 17 bases remaining between them. The CDR3 nucleotides are TGTGCCAGCAGCTTAGACGGAGCGGGCCGGGGGACCCAGTACTTC. Its translation: CASSLDGAGRGTQYF.

The chain is built from TRBV7-2 and TRBJ2-1; D uncertain. Germline V lookup: CDR1 SGHTA, CDR2 FQGNSA. The CDR3 is made up of 15 amino acids. The V gene lost 4 bases and the J gene lost 0 bases, with 10 bases spanning the gap. The CDR3 here is CASSWGPRSYNEQFF. CDR3 sequence (DNA): TGTGCCAGCAGCTGGGGTCCACGCTCCTACAATGAGCAGTTCTTC.

The gene calls are TRBV2 and TRBJ1-1; D is uncertain. This CDR3 region has 12 residues. Germline values: CDR1 SNHLY, CDR2 FYNNEI. V lost 4 bases, J lost 4 bases, and 7 bases lay in between. The CDR3 DNA sequence: TGTGCCAGCAGTGGAGAGGCCACTGAAGCTTTCTTT. As protein: CASSGEATEAFF.

CDR3 in DNA: TGTGCCAGCAGCTTATTCACCGGCTCTGGAAACACCATATATTTT. Amino acid sequence: CASSLFTGSGNTIYF. V is TRBV7-9 and J is TRBJ1-3; no reliable D call. V gave up 2 bases and J gave up 0 bases, with 8 bases separating them. Germline V lookup: CDR1 SEHNR, CDR2 FQNEAQ (reference sequence). The CDR3 has 15 amino acids.

This clone has just one count. V and J are TRBV7-2 and TRBJ2-7; TRBD2 agrees at 11 bases. CDR1 SGHTA and CDR2 FQGNSA come from the germline V gene. Trimming cost V 2 bases and J 6 bases; bases outside gene matches: 9. There are 16 residues in the CDR3. CDR3 protein: CASSLLAGGLNGEQYF. Here the CDR3 DNA reads TGTGCCAGCAGCTTACTAGCGGGGGGACTTAACGGCGAGCAGTACTTC.

This chain joins TRBV2 and TRBJ2-7; 10 positions match TRBD2. Germline CDR1 SNHLY, CDR2 FYNNEI. V lost 2 bases to trimming and J lost 4 bases; unmatched junction nucleotides: 2. The CDR3 is 14 amino acids. CDR3 in DNA: TGTGCCAGCAGTGAAACTAGCGGGATTTACGAGCAGTACTTC. Protein product: CASSETSGIYEQYF.

The chain joins TRBV7-8 to TRBJ1-2; 8 bases fit TRBD1. This CDR3 contains 18 residues. Germline V gene data show CDR1 as SGHVS and CDR2 as FQNEAQ. V lost 3 bases to trimming and J lost 0 bases; unmatched junction nucleotides: 12. The CDR3 region is CASSFKDREGRTNYGYTF. The DNA for the CDR3 is TGTGCCAGCAGCTTCAAGGACAGGGAGGGTCGCACTAACTATGGCTACACCTTC. Combining the CDR3 with reference TRBV7-8 and TRBJ1-2 gives the whole variable domain GAGVSQSPRYKVAKRGQDVALRCDPISGHVSLFWYQQALGQGPEFLTYFQNEAQLDKSGLPSDRFFAERPEGSVSTLKIQRTQQEDSAVYLCASSFKDREGRTNYGYTFGSGTRLTVV.

This clone was seen a single time. V is TRBV11-2 and J is TRBJ1-5; TRBD1 might be the D (5 bases). CDR1 is SGHAT and CDR2 is FQNNGV in the germline V gene. Deletions cut 5 bases from V and 0 bases from J, with 11 bases between. The CDR3 extends over 15 amino acids. The CDR3 loop reads CASSPDGHSNQPQHF. Written as DNA, the CDR3 is TGTGCCAGCAGCCCTGACGGACATAGCAATCAGCCCCAGCATTTT.